This TCR beta chain was obtained from a study of blood T cell repertoires in COVID-19. On the study more broadly: The United States, Italy and Spain provided the acute and convalescent COVID-19 samples. Sources were T cells, B-cell-depleted T cells, or PBMCs; the material itself was cDNA or gDNA.

In the original processing: The assay estimated nucleated cells by amplifying reference gene primers. Data came from immunoSEQ multiplex PCR; TCRdb stores just in-frame clones and leaves some out. Clone size and V and J calls were adopted from that table, with D and trimming inferred from the DNA. This sample has under 350,000 clones, with more than 85% found just once. The V and J ends lost 6 bases and 2 bases respectively, with 8 bases between them. Germline V gene sequence: CDR1 LNHDA, CDR2 SQIVND (reference sequence). This CDR3 contains 12 residues. V is TRBV19 and J is TRBJ2-7; no firm D call. Sequencing input: peripheral blood. The TCR comes from a man between 65 and 79 years old with acute or convalescent COVID-19. CDR3 nucleotide sequence: TGTGCCAGTAGAAGCCGAACCTACGAGCAGTACTTC. Translated, it gives CASRSRTYEQYF.